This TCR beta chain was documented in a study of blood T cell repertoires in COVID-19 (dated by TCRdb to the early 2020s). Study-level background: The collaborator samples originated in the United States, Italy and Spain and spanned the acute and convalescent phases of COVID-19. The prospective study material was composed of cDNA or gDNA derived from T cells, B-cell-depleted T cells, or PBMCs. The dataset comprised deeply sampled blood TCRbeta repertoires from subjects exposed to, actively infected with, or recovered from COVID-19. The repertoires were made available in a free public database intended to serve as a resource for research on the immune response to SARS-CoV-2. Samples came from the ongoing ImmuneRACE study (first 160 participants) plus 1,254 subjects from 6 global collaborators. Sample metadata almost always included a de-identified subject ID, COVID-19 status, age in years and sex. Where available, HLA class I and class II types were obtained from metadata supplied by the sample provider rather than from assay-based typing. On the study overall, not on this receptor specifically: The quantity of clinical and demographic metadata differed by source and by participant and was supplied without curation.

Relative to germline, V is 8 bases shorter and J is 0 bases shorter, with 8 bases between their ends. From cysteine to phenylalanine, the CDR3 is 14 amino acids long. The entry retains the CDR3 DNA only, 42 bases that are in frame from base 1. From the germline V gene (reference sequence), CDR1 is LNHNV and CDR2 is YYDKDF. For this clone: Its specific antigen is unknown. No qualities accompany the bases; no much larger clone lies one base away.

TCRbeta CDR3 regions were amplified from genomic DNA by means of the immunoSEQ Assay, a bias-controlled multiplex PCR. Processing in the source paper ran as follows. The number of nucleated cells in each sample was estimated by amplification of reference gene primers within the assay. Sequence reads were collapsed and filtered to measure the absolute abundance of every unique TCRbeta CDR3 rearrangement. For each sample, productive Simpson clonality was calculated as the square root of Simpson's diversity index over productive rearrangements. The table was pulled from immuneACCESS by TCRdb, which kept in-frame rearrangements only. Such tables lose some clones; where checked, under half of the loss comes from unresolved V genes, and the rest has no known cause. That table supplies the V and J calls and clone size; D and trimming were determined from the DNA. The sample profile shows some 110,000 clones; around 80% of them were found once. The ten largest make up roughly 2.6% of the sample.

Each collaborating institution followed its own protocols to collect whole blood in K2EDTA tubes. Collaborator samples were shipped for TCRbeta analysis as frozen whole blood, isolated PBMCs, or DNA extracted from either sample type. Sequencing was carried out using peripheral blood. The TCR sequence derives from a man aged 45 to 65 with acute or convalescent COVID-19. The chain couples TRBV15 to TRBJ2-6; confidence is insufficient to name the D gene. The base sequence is TGTGCCACCGCGGTGGGCTCTGGGGCCAACGTCCTGACTTTC. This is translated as CATAVGSGANVLTF.